These 30 T cell receptor beta chains share one sample of origin, sequenced in a study of response to subunit inactivated influenza vaccine. TCRdb called the RT-PCR reads again in MiXCR, with one record for every CDR3 protein. The table has about 650,000 distinct CDR3 sequences, approximately 15% seen once. The starting material was PBMCs from blood, obtained roughly 12 days after vaccination. These receptor sequences come from a man aged 45 to 65 who received an inactivated influenza vaccine.

This clonotype was recorded a few times. The rearrangement joins TRBV20-1 to TRBJ2-7; D is unresolved. The germline CDR1 and CDR2 sequences are DFQATT and SNEGSKA (reference sequence). This CDR3 region has 11 residues. V was pared by 2 bases and J by 5 bases, with 7 bases between. The CDR3 region is CSARRFDEQYF. CDR3 sequence (DNA): TGCAGTGCTAGAAGATTTGACGAGCAGTACTTC.

At least ten counts were recorded for this clonotype. This chain links TRBV12-3 or TRBV12-4 with TRBJ2-3; D possibly matches TRBD1 or TRBD2 (5 bases each). The CDR3 sequence is 14 residues long. The V end was cut by 10 bases, the J end by 5 bases, with 19 bases between. The CDR3 sequence: CATGAVAFKDTQYF. CDR3 DNA sequence: TGTGCCACCGGGGCGGTGGCGTTTAAAGATACGCAGTATTTT.

This clonotype was counted between two and nine times. This chain connects TRBV5-6 to TRBJ1-2, with 7 bases aligning to TRBD1. V lost 3 bases and J lost 8; bases outside the gene matches: 22. The length of the CDR3 is 18 residues. Germline CDR1 SGHDT, CDR2 YYEEEE. In DNA form, the CDR3 reads TGTGCCAGCAGCTCCGCAAGACCTTCGGACAGGCAACCCTCAGGCTACACCTTC. This sequence encodes CASSSARPSDRQPSGYTF.

This chain uses TRBV20-1 with TRBJ1-1; the match to TRBD1 covers 7 bases. The CDR3 consists of 13 residues. Germline V gene lookup returns CDR1 DFQATT and CDR2 SNEGSKA (reference sequence). Germline trimming cut 3 bases from V and 4 bases from J; bases unmatched to any gene: 5. The CDR3 reads CSASLQGGTEAFF. CDR3 coding DNA: TGCAGTGCTAGCTTGCAGGGGGGCACTGAAGCTTTCTTT.

The rearrangement uses TRBV28 and TRBJ2-5, with a possible D match to TRBD2 (5 bases). This CDR3 is 14 amino acids long. The germline V gene has CDR1 MDHEN and CDR2 SYDVKM. The ends were cut back, 8 bases at V and 4 bases at J, with 17 bases in the middle. Here the CDR3 DNA reads TGTGCCAGCGCCGACGGAGGAGCGCCAGAGACCCAGTACTTC. Its protein product is CASADGGAPETQYF.

This chain connects TRBV7-2 to TRBJ2-2; a possible D gene is TRBD1 (6 bases). The CDR3 length is 16 residues. Looked up from germline, CDR1 is SGHTA and CDR2 is FQGNSA. V lost 4 bases to trimming and J lost 0 bases, with 12 bases between them. CDR3 bases: TGTGCCAGCAGCTCTGACAGGAGTTCGAACACCGGGGAGCTGTTTTTT. As protein: CASSSDRSSNTGELFF.

The sample holds a few counts of this clonotype. The chain employs TRBV14 and TRBJ2-3; possibly TRBD1 or TRBD2 for D (5 bases each). V was shortened by 7 bases and J by 5 bases, with 13 bases between the two germline ends. Germline loops: CDR1 SGHDN, CDR2 FVKESK. This CDR3 contains 13 residues. The CDR3 loop reads CASTGLAGDTQYF. The CDR3 coding sequence is TGTGCCAGCACAGGGCTAGCAGGAGATACGCAGTATTTT.

The chain joins TRBV5-4 to TRBJ2-2; 10 bases match TRBD1. The germline gives CDR1 SGHNT, CDR2 YYREEE (reference sequence). With 1 base clipped from V and 9 bases from J, the junction kept 6 bases outside the gene matches. The CDR3 has 15 residues. Here the CDR3 DNA reads TGTGCCAGCAGCTTGAGCGGGACAGGGGAACGGGAGCTGTTTTTT. Amino acids: CASSLSGTGERELFF.

This clonotype was counted a few times. The V call is TRBV14, the J call TRBJ2-7; perhaps D is TRBD1 or TRBD2 (5 bases each). V lost 3 bases and J 2 bases, leaving 17 bases between the germline ends. CDR1 is SGHDN and CDR2 is FVKESK in the germline V gene. This CDR3 contains 16 residues. The CDR3 DNA reads TGTGCCAGCAGCCAGGCCCGGGGCCTCCGGCCCTACGAGCAGTACTTC. Encoded protein: CASSQARGLRPYEQYF.

In this sample, this clonotype turned up a few times. The chain is built from TRBV5-1 and TRBJ2-3; no reliable D call. V was trimmed by 6 bases and J by 5 bases, leaving 13 bases between them. The CDR3 consists of 13 residues. Germline V gives CDR1 SGHRS, CDR2 YFSETQ. The CDR3 region has the DNA TGCGCCAGCAAAGGAAACGAAAGAGATACGCAGTATTTT. Translated, it gives CASKGNERDTQYF.

This rearrangement joins TRBV5-1 to TRBJ2-7; perhaps TRBD1 as D (6 bases). Trimming shortened V by 1 base and J by 3 bases, and 11 bases separated the two germline ends. Germline CDR1 reads SGHRS; CDR2 reads YFSETQ. This CDR3 has 14 residues. The CDR3 bases are TGCGCCAGCAGCTTGTCAGGGGCTTACTACGAGCAGTACTTC. Its translation: CASSLSGAYYEQYF.

This clonotype has more than one count but fewer than ten. CDR3 region: CAISDPGTSGVVGELFF. CDR3 nucleotides: TGTGCCATCAGTGACCCCGGGACTAGCGGGGTCGTCGGGGAGCTGTTTTTT. The J gene is TRBJ2-2, the V gene TRBV10-3; 13 nucleotides line up with TRBD2. The length of the CDR3 is 17 residues. Germline trimming cut 3 bases from V and 7 bases from J; bases unmatched to any gene: 8. Germline V lookup: CDR1 ENHRY, CDR2 SYGVKD.

This clonotype was counted between two and nine times. The CDR3 region is CSARDIGGTYNEKLFF. In DNA, the CDR3 is TGCAGTGCTAGAGATATTGGAGGGACATATAATGAAAAACTGTTTTTT. The rearrangement uses TRBV20-1 and TRBJ1-4, with D possibly TRBD1 on 6 matching bases. This CDR3 is 16 amino acids long. Looked up from germline, CDR1 is DFQATT and CDR2 is SNEGSKA (reference sequence). The V end lost 0 bases, the J end lost 4 bases, and 15 bases lay between the germline ends.

The chain is built from TRBV12-3 or TRBV12-4 and TRBJ2-5; no firm D call. The CDR3 is 13 amino acids. Trimming shortened V by 6 bases and J by 4 bases, and 12 bases separated the two germline ends. The CDR3 bases are TGTGCCAGCAGCCCGACTGGCGTAGAGACCCAGTACTTC. Amino acid sequence: CASSPTGVETQYF.

The chain recombines TRBV7-8 with TRBJ2-2, with unresolved D. The CDR3 consists of 15 residues. Germline lookup yields CDR1 SGHVS and CDR2 FQNEAQ. V gave up 1 base and J gave up 7 bases, with 13 bases separating them. DNA of the CDR3: TGTGCCAGCAGCTTAGAACGCGTGCAAGTCGGGGAGCTGTTTTTT. Protein sequence: CASSLERVQVGELFF.

This clonotype was counted between two and nine times. The rearrangement joins TRBV12-3 or TRBV12-4 to TRBJ2-2; 7 bases map to TRBD2. V lost 7 bases, J lost 3 bases, and 8 bases stayed unmatched. This CDR3 spans 15 amino acids. CDR3 residues: CASTTWGRDTGELFF. The CDR3 coding sequence is TGTGCCAGCACCACTTGGGGGAGGGACACCGGGGAGCTGTTTTTT.

This clonotype was counted only a few times. The J gene is TRBJ2-1, the V gene TRBV20-1, with 9 bases fitting TRBD2. Trimming removed 6 bases from V and 8 bases from J; junction bases left unmatched: 11. Germline lookup yields CDR1 DFQATT and CDR2 SNEGSKA (reference sequence). This CDR3 has 14 residues. CDR3 bases: TGCAGTGCCAGGCGGCTAGCGGGGTTGGATGAGCAGTTCTTC. Translation gives CSARRLAGLDEQFF.

The chain uses TRBV4-3 and TRBJ2-1, with 13 bases fitting TRBD2. The germline V gene has CDR1 LGHNA and CDR2 YSLEER. The CDR3 extends over 16 amino acids. After removal of 0 bases from V and 9 bases from J, the junction contained 5 bases not matched to a gene. The CDR3: CASSQDILAGGLEQFF. The CDR3 nucleotides are TGCGCCAGCAGCCAAGATATACTAGCGGGGGGGCTTGAGCAGTTCTTC.

The chain joins TRBV27 to TRBJ2-5, with D possibly matching TRBD2 (6 bases). The CDR3 extends over 17 amino acids. Germline V gene data show CDR1 as MNHEY and CDR2 as SMNVEV (reference sequence). Trimming took off 2 bases at V and 5 bases at J, with 21 bases between the two ends. CDR3 sequence: CASSLRGFSGITETQYF. DNA of the CDR3: TGTGCCAGCAGTTTAAGAGGGTTTAGCGGTATCACGGAGACCCAGTACTTC.

This clonotype was counted a few times. The rearrangement joins TRBV20-1 to TRBJ2-7; 9 bases align to TRBD2. The length of the CDR3 is 13 residues. With V trimmed by 1 base and J by 4 bases, 2 bases remained unmatched. Germline assignment: CDR1 DFQATT and CDR2 SNEGSKA (reference sequence). The DNA for the CDR3 is TGCAGTGCTAGAGGTGCGGGAGGGTACGAGCAGTACTTC. Translating gives CSARGAGGYEQYF.

This clonotype came up a few times. Sequence at one end of the junction differs from germline and may be a read error. The chain recombines TRBV29-1 with TRBJ2-5, with unresolved D. CDR3 length: 11 residues. CDR1 and CDR2 from the germline V gene are SQVTM and ANQGSEA. Written as DNA, the CDR3 is TGCAGCGTTGAATTCGGGCATTACTTGGACTTC. This codes for CSVEFGHYLDF. Full variable domain (missing parts from reference TRBV29-1 and TRBJ2-5): SAVISQKPSRDICQRGTSLTIQCQVDSQVTMMFWYRQQPGQSLTLIATANQGSEATYESGFVIDKFPISRPNLTFSTLTVSNMSPEDSSIYLCSVEFGHYLDFGPGTRLLVL.

This clonotype has just a few counts. The chain couples TRBV6-5 to TRBJ1-2, with D possibly matching TRBD1 (5 bases). V was cut by 2 bases and J by 7 bases, with 17 bases left in between. CDR1 and CDR2 (germline): MNHEY, SVGAGI. There are 15 residues in the CDR3. The CDR3 sequence: CASSYLPDSLRGYTF. CDR3 DNA: TGTGCCAGCAGTTACCTTCCCGACAGCTTGCGTGGCTACACCTTC.

This clonotype was seen a handful of times. CDR3 in DNA: TGTGCCAGCAGTATCGGACTAGCGGGATACGAGCAGTACTTC. It codes for CASSIGLAGYEQYF. J is TRBJ2-7 and V is TRBV6-1; 12 bases are a match to TRBD2. CDR1 MNHNS and CDR2 SASEGT come from the germline V gene. The CDR3 runs to 14 residues. V lost 5 bases to trimming and J lost 4 bases; unmatched junction nucleotides: 3.

This clonotype was counted between two and nine times. The chain recombines TRBV7-2 with TRBJ2-7; D gene ambiguous. This CDR3 has 13 amino acids. V shed 2 bases and J shed 1 base, with 6 bases lying between them. From germline, CDR1 is SGHTA and CDR2 FQGNSA. CDR3: CASSLHSSYEQYF. The CDR3 nucleotides are TGTGCCAGCAGCTTACACTCATCCTACGAGCAGTACTTC.

The chain is built from TRBV3-1 and TRBJ2-2, with no clear D. Trimming took 1 base from V and 7 from J, leaving 13 bases between them. This CDR3 spans 15 amino acids. Germline V gene lookup returns CDR1 LGHDT and CDR2 YNNKEL (reference sequence). The CDR3 DNA follows: TGTGCCAGCAGCCAAGGTGGAGCTGGAAGCGGGGAGCTGTTTTTT. Protein: CASSQGGAGSGELFF.

V gene TRBV29-1 combines with J gene TRBJ2-1; 10 bases fit TRBD2. The germline V gene encodes CDR1 SQVTM and CDR2 ANQGSEA. The CDR3 has 14 residues. After removal of 4 bases from V and 9 bases from J, the junction contained 9 bases not matched to a gene. CDR3 region: CSVVVLAGVSEQFF. CDR3 in DNA: TGCAGCGTTGTAGTTCTAGCGGGAGTGTCTGAGCAGTTCTTC.

The CDR3 DNA is TGCAGTGCCCCTTGGGGGGAGTTTGGGAATGAGCAGTTCTTC. Protein sequence: CSAPWGEFGNEQFF. This chain connects TRBV20-1 to TRBJ2-1, with D perhaps matching TRBD2 (6 bases). Trimming cost V 6 bases and J 7 bases, with 19 bases left between them. The CDR3 contains 14 residues. Germline assignment: CDR1 DFQATT and CDR2 SNEGSKA (reference sequence).

CDR3 loop: CSVEEKGQGLYEQYF. As DNA, the CDR3 is TGCAGCGTTGAAGAGAAGGGACAGGGGTTGTACGAGCAGTACTTC. The rearrangement joins TRBV29-1 to TRBJ2-7; 10 bases agree with TRBD1. V was clipped by 0 bases and J by 4 bases; unmatched bases: 6. This CDR3 region has 15 residues. Per germline, CDR1 SQVTM and CDR2 ANQGSEA.

This clonotype was observed a handful of times. V and J are TRBV30 and TRBJ1-5; maybe TRBD1 (6 bases). CDR1 and CDR2 from the germline V gene are GTSNPN and SVGIG (reference sequence). Trimming cost V 2 bases and J 2 bases, with 10 bases left between them. The CDR3 has 14 residues. CDR3 in amino acids: CAWSPGGGNQPQHF. The CDR3 DNA sequence: TGTGCCTGGAGTCCGGGGGGCGGCAATCAGCCCCAGCATTTT.

This clonotype was found a few times. The CDR3 DNA sequence: TGTGCCAGCAGCCCCTTGGAGAGGTACCGCTACGAGCAGTACTTC. Amino acids: CASSPLERYRYEQYF. The V call is TRBV27, the J call TRBJ2-7; D remains unclear. CDR3 length: 15 residues. CDR1 MNHEY and CDR2 SMNVEV come from the germline V gene (reference sequence). Trimming stripped 6 bases from V and 3 bases from J, with 18 bases between.